This record concerns one T cell receptor beta chain sequence. Its specificity is unknown. This sample is part of a study of shared clonotypes between healthy human individuals. Methods used by the authors: ImmunoSEQ junction-only sequences lacked quality scores, so their filtering differed. Clones were sequenced by immunoSEQ multiplex PCR, and TCRdb holds only the in-frame ones, with some missing. For V, J and clone size, that table is used; D and trimming come from the DNA. The table includes 2,500,000 or so clones, just under 95% detected once. General observations from the study: Sorted-subset samples were not fully sequenced, rarefaction indicated. Enrolling few donors narrowed the genetic and exposure-history diversity that was represented.

The CDR3 is 11 residues long. Germline values: CDR1 MNHEY, CDR2 SVGAGI. V lost 9 bases and J 8 bases, leaving 13 bases between the germline ends. The sequence came from a man in his late teens or twenties in good health. Some clones in this sample may be carry-over from other donors' samples. Sequenced material: naive CD4+ T cells from PBMCs. The sample's subset: CD45RA+ positively selected. The chain recombines TRBV6-5 with TRBJ1-2; D possibly corresponds to TRBD1 (6 bases). The CDR3, as DNA: TGTGCCAGTACAGGGTATTCGGGCTACACCTTC. Protein product: CASTGYSGYTF.